This T cell receptor (beta chain) was recovered during a study of OX40 agonist ivuxolimab in advanced cancers. Study-wide background: Cohort: about 82% men, mean age approximately 66, aged roughly 23 to 79.

CDR1 and CDR2 from the germline V gene are MNHEY and SMNVEV (reference sequence). The CDR3 is 15 residues long. At cycle 4 day 1, cycle 7 day 1, and baseline, blood was sampled. Notes on this clone: Its specificity is not known.

Produced via immunoSEQ multiplex PCR; TCRdb's table is partial and in-frame only. The sample yields some 110,000 clones, roughly 90% seen once. Overall study findings and caveats: In CD8+ T cells, expanded clones were on average more numerous than in CD4+.

The chain joins TRBV27 to TRBJ2-5; 9 bases fit TRBD1. The DNA matches TRBJ2-7 better at its end, which makes the J call doubtful. The sample consisted of CD4+ or CD8+ T cells sorted from blood, taken in a trial of the OX40 agonist ivuxolimab. The TCR sequence derives from an adult with an advanced solid tumor such as melanoma, head and neck, liver or kidney cancer. This chain's CDR3 is CASSSTGGHLYEQYF. CDR3 DNA sequence: TGTGCCAGCAGTTCGACAGGGGGTCACCTCTACGAGCAGTACTTC.